This T cell receptor beta chain was found in a study of cytomegalovirus exposure and HLA in healthy donors. Study in general: Of about 400 genotyped donors, approximately 84% clustered with self-reported Caucasian donors. The study's findings and limits: A missense variant in DCLRE1C was later tied to TCR beta V- and J-gene trimming. Cytomegalovirus status was reportedly diagnosed by the classifier with high sensitivity and specificity. Most of the TCR beta V segments (in an earlier analysis) were productive either about 87% or about 30% of the time.

Comment on this clone: Antigen unknown.

Germline CDR1 is MDHEN and CDR2 is SYDVKM. The CDR3 is 15 residues long. Trimming cost V 3 bases and J 3 bases, with 12 bases left between them. The primer mix had 60 Vbeta and 13 Jbeta primers. The assay was immunoSEQ multiplex PCR, and TCRdb's table has in-frame clones only and misses some. This sample has around 150,000 clones; over 60% occur once, and the top ten carry about an eighth. This TCR derives from a man between 45 and 60 years old in good health and CMV-seropositive. Sequencing was done on a sample of PBMCs. This sequence joins TRBV28 and TRBJ1-5, with D possibly being TRBD1 (6 bases). DNA for the CDR3: TGTGCCAGCAGTTTGCGGACAGCCTACAATCAGCCCCAGCATTTT. This codes for CASSLRTAYNQPQHF.